This T cell receptor (beta chain) was profiled in a study of patients and donors after allogeneic stem cell transplantation. The germline V gene has CDR1 LGHNA and CDR2 YNFKEQ. The CDR3 loop spans 16 amino acids. With 0 bases clipped from V and 7 bases from J, the junction kept 5 bases outside the gene matches. From the RT-PCR reads, TCRdb called clonotypes with MiXCR, one entry per CDR3 protein. The sample shows over 400,000 distinct CDR3 sequences, under 20% of them seen only once. This clonotype has only a few counts. The rearrangement joins TRBV4-2 to TRBJ1-4, with 10 nucleotides matching TRBD1. Sequenced input: blood, either unsorted or a sorted T cell fraction (not recorded which). This receptor was identified in a human donor who was either an allogeneic HSCT recipient or a stem cell or donor lymphocyte infusion donor (not recorded which). It is not recorded whose cells these are; they may come from a transplant donor. The CDR3 region has the DNA TGTGCCAGCAGCCAAGATTGGGACAGGGGAGGTGAAAAACTGTTTTTT. It codes for CASSQDWDRGGEKLFF.